One and the same sample provided the 12 T cell receptor beta chains below, sequenced in a study of OX40 agonist ivuxolimab in advanced cancers. Sequencing used immunoSEQ multiplex PCR; TCRdb keeps in-frame clones, though not all of them. The sample consists of 65,000 to 70,000 clones, 82% of them appearing once. The material was CD4+ or CD8+ T cells sorted from blood, obtained in a trial of the OX40 agonist ivuxolimab. All receptors come from an adult with an advanced solid tumor such as melanoma, head and neck, liver or kidney cancer.

The chain combines TRBV28 with TRBJ1-2; perhaps TRBD1 as D (6 bases). CDR3 length equals 15 residues. Trimming cost V 5 bases and J 6 bases, with 19 bases left between them. Germline CDR1 MDHEN, CDR2 SYDVKM. The DNA for the CDR3 is TGTGCCAGCAGTGCACAGGGCAGGTATCTCCATGGCTACACCTTC. Translating gives CASSAQGRYLHGYTF.

This rearrangement joins TRBV19 to TRBJ1-2; TRBD1 agrees at 8 bases. CDR1 and CDR2 from the germline V gene are LNHDA and SQIVND (reference sequence). Trimming took 4 bases from V and 14 from J; bases not matched to a gene: 6. The CDR3 is 11 amino acids. The CDR3 loop is CASSKDRDPTF. CDR3 bases: TGTGCCAGTAGTAAGGACAGGGATCCGACCTTC.

This chain connects TRBV6-5 to TRBJ2-2; 9 bases map to TRBD2. The germline gives CDR1 MNHEY, CDR2 SVGAGI. V lost 8 bases, J lost 7 bases, and 8 bases stayed unmatched. The CDR3 is made up of 14 amino acids. The CDR3 nucleotides read TGTGCCAGCGTCCGAGGAGCGGGGGGCGGGGAGCTGTTTTTT. This gives the protein CASVRGAGGGELFF.

This chain links TRBV29-1 with TRBJ1-1; 11 bases line up with TRBD1. V lost 6 bases to trimming and J lost 0 bases; unmatched junction nucleotides: 6. Germline V gives CDR1 SQVTM, CDR2 ANQGSEA. CDR3 size: 15 residues. The CDR3 DNA sequence: TGCAGCGTCGTGGGACAGGGGGTAATGAACACTGAAGCTTTCTTT. It is translated as CSVVGQGVMNTEAFF.

The J gene is TRBJ2-1, the V gene TRBV9; 10 bases align to TRBD2. This CDR3 comprises 15 residues. V dropped 0 bases and J dropped 8; count of bases not matched to a gene: 5. The germline CDR1 and CDR2 sequences are SGDLS and YYNGEE. The DNA of the CDR3 is TGTGCCAGCAGCGTAGATGTTAGCGGGAGGTATGAGCAGTTCTTC. Protein product: CASSVDVSGRYEQFF.

The chain has TRBV5-1 and TRBJ2-7; D remains ambiguous. CDR1 is SGHRS and CDR2 is YFSETQ in the germline V gene. The CDR3 loop spans 16 amino acids. Trimming stripped 4 bases from V and 2 bases from J, with 19 bases between. The chain's CDR3 is CASSGIIGRHTYEQYF. The CDR3 bases are TGCGCCAGCAGCGGCATCATTGGGCGACATACCTACGAGCAGTACTTC.

The chain uses TRBV27 and TRBJ1-1; 7 bases fit TRBD1. Per the germline V gene, CDR1 is MNHEY and CDR2 is SMNVEV (reference sequence). The J segment lost 4 bases and the V segment lost 6 bases, leaving 8 bases of the junction unmatched. CDR3 length equals 14 residues. CDR3: CASRRQGERTEAFF. The CDR3 DNA reads TGTGCCAGCAGACGACAGGGAGAGCGCACTGAAGCTTTCTTT.

V is TRBV9 and J is TRBJ2-2; D perhaps matches TRBD1 (5 bases). Trimming pared 4 bases from V and 2 bases from J, leaving 9 bases between. CDR3 length equals 14 residues. From germline, CDR1 is SGDLS and CDR2 YYNGEE. The CDR3 region has the DNA TGTGCCAGCAGCCCCCAGGGAAACACCGGGGAGCTGTTTTTT. The encoded protein is CASSPQGNTGELFF.

Written as DNA, the CDR3 is TGTGCCAGCAGTGGACAGGGGCAAGAGACCCAGTACTTC. It translates to CASSGQGQETQYF. This chain joins TRBV11-3 and TRBJ2-5; 9 bases align to TRBD1. This CDR3 region has 13 residues. J lost 2 bases, V lost 6 bases, and 1 base had no gene match. Per germline, CDR1 SGHNT and CDR2 YENEEA.

The V and J genes are TRBV7-2 and TRBJ2-3, with TRBD2 identical over 11 bases. CDR3 length equals 18 residues. Germline trimming cut 5 bases from V and 4 bases from J; bases unmatched to any gene: 14. The germline V gene encodes CDR1 SGHTA and CDR2 FQGNSA. The DNA for the CDR3 is TGTGCCAGCAGCCCCTATAAGGCTAGCGGGGGGCGTGCAGATACGCAGTATTTT. Protein product: CASSPYKASGGRADTQYF.

This chain connects TRBV10-3 to TRBJ2-7, with D maybe TRBD2 (5 bases). The CDR3 is 14 amino acids. In germline, CDR1 is ENHRY, CDR2 SYGVKD. Trimming took off 2 bases at V and 2 bases at J, with 10 bases between the two ends. CDR3 sequence: CAISERYGTYEQYF. For the CDR3, the DNA is TGTGCCATCAGTGAGCGGTACGGGACCTACGAGCAGTACTTC.

This chain links TRBV10-1 with TRBJ1-5; D remains ambiguous. The germline V gene encodes CDR1 WNHNN and CDR2 SYGVQD (reference sequence). The germline V and J ends were trimmed by 2 bases and 9 bases, with 11 bases remaining between them. CDR3 length: 13 amino acids. The DNA of the CDR3 is TGCGCCAGCAGTGAGGCGACCCTCGGGCCCCAGCATTTT. Translation: CASSEATLGPQHF.